The present entry profiles one T cell receptor (beta chain) with its context. This entry comes from a study of blood T cell repertoires in COVID-19. Study in general: Nucleic acid was either cDNA or gDNA, and it came from T cells, B-cell-depleted T cells, or PBMCs.

As processed by the authors: The assay estimated nucleated cells by amplifying reference gene primers. Here immunoSEQ multiplex PCR was the method, and the copy in TCRdb shows in-frame clones only, minus some. The V and J calls and clone size are taken from that table; D and trimming were inferred from the DNA. Among fewer than 35,000 clones, 85% were seen once, and the ten largest hold around 9%. The TCR comes from a man at least 80 years old with active COVID-19. The material sequenced was peripheral blood.

CDR3 bases: TGTGCCAGCAGTGAATCTTTTGGGCTAGCGGGGGCCCGGGAGACCCAGTACTTC. It yields the protein CASSESFGLAGARETQYF. The chain joins TRBV6-1 to TRBJ2-5; 10 bases are shared with TRBD2. The CDR3 is made up of 18 amino acids. Per germline, CDR1 MNHNS and CDR2 SASEGT. V gave up 2 bases and J gave up 5 bases; unmatched junction bases: 14.